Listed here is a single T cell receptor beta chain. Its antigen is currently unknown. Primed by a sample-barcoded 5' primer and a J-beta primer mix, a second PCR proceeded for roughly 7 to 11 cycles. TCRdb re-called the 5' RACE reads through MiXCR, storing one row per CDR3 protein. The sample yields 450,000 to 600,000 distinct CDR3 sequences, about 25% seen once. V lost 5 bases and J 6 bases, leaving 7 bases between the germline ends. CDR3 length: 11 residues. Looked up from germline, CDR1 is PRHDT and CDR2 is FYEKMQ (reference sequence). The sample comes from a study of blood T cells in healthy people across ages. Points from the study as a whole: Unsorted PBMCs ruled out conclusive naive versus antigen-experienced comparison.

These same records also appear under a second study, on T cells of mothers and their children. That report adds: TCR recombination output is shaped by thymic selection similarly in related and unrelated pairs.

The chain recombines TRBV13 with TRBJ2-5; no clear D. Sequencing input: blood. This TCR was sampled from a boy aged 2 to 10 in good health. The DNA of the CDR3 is TGTGCCAGCAGCGCCGCTAAGACCCAGTACTTC. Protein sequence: CASSAAKTQYF. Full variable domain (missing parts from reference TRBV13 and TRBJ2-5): AAGVIQSPRHLIKEKRETATLKCYPIPRHDTVYWYQQGPGQDPQFLISFYEKMQSDKGSIPDRFSAQQFSDYHSELNMSSLELGDSALYFCASSAAKTQYFGPGTRLLVL.